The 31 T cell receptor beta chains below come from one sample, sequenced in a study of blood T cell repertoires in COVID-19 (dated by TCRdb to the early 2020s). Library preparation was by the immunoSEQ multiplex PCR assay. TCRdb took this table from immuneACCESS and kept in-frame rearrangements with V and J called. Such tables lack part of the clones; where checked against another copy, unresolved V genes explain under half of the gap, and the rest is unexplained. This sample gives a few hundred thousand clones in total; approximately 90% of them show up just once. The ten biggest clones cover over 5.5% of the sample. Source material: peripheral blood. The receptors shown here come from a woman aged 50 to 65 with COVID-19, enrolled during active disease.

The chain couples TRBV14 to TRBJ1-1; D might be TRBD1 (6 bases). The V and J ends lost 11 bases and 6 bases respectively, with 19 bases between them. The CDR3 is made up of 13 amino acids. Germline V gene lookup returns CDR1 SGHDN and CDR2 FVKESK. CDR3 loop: CASGHRGYAEAFF. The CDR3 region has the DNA TGTGCCTCGGGACACCGGGGTTACGCTGAAGCTTTCTTT.

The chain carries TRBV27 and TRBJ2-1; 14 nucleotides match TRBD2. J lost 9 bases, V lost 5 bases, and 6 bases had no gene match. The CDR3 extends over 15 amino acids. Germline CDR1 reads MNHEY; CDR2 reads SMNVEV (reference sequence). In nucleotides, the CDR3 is TGTGCCAGCAGTACGGGACTAGCGGGAGTGCGTGAGCAGTTCTTC. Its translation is CASSTGLAGVREQFF.

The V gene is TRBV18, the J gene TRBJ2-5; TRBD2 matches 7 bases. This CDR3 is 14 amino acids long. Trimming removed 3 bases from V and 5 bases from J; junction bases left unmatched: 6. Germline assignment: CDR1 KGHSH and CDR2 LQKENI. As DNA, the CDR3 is TGTGCCAGCTCACCCCGGGGGGTCCAGGAGACCCAGTACTTC. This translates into CASSPRGVQETQYF.

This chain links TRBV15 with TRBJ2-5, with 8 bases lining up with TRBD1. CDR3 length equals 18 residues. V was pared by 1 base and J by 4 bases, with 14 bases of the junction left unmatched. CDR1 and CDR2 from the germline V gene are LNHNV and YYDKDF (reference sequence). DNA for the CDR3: TGTGCCACCAGCAGAGGAGAGATTTCGTCAGGACAGGGAGAGACCCAGTACTTC. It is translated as CATSRGEISSGQGETQYF.

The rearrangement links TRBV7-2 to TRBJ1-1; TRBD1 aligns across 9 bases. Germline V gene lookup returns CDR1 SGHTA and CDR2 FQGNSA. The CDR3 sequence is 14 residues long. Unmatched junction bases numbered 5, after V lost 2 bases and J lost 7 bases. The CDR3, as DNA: TGTGCCAGCAGCTTATACAGGGGGCTTGGTGAAGCTTTCTTT. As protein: CASSLYRGLGEAFF.

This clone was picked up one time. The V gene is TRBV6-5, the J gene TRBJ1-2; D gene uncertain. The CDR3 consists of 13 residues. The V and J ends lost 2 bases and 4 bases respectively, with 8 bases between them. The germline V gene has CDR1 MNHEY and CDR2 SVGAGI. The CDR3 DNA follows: TGTGCCAGCAGTTACGAGGGAACCTATGGCTACACCTTC. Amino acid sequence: CASSYEGTYGYTF.

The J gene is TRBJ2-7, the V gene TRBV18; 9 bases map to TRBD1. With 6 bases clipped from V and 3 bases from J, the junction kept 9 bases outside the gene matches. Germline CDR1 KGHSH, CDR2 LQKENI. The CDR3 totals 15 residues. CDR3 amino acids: CASSPRQGDIYEQYF. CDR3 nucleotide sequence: TGTGCCAGCTCCCCAAGACAGGGGGACATCTACGAGCAGTACTTC.

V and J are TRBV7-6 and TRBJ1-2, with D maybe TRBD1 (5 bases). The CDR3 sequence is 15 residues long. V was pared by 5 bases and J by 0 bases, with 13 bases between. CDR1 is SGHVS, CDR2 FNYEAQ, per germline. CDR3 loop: CASSPYDSANYGYTF. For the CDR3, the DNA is TGTGCCAGCAGCCCCTATGACAGCGCTAACTATGGCTACACCTTC.

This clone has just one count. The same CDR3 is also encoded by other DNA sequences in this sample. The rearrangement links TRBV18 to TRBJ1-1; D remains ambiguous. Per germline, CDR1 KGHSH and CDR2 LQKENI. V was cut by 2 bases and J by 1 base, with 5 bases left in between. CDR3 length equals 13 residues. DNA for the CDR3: TGTGCCAGCTCACCAACGGGGAACACTGAAGCTTTCTTT. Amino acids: CASSPTGNTEAFF.

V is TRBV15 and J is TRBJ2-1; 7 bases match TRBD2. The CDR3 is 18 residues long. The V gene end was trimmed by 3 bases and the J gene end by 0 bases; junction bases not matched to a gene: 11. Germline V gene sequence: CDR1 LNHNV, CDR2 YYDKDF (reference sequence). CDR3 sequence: CATSSFPLADSSYNEQFF. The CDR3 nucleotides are TGTGCCACCAGCAGCTTTCCTCTAGCGGATAGCTCCTACAATGAGCAGTTCTTC.

The CDR3 here is CASSLIADTQYF. The CDR3 DNA reads as TGTGCCAGCAGCTTAATCGCAGATACGCAGTATTTT. V is TRBV7-2 and J is TRBJ2-3; no clear D. The V gene's germline CDR1 is SGHTA and CDR2 FQGNSA. The CDR3 consists of 12 residues. The V gene lost 2 bases and the J gene lost 4 bases, with 4 bases spanning the gap.

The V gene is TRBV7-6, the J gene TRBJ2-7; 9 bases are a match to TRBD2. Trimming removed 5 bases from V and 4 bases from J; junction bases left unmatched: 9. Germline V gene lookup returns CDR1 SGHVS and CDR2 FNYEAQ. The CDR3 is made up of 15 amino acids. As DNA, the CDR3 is TGTGCCAGCAGCCCACAAGCGGGAGGAATGTACGAGCAGTACTTC. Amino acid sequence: CASSPQAGGMYEQYF.

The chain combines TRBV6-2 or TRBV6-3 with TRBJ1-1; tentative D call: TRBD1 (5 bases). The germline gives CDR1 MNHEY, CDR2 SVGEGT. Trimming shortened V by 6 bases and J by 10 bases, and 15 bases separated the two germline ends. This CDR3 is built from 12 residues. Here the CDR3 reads CASSRTRVSAFF. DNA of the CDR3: TGTGCCAGCAGCCGAACCAGGGTTTCAGCTTTCTTT.

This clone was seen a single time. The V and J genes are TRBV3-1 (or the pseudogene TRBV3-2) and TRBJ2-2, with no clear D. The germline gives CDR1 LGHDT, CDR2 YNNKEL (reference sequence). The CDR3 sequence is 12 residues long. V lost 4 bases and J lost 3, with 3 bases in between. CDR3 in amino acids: CASSPYTGELFF. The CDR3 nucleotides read TGTGCCAGCAGCCCTTACACCGGGGAGCTGTTTTTT.

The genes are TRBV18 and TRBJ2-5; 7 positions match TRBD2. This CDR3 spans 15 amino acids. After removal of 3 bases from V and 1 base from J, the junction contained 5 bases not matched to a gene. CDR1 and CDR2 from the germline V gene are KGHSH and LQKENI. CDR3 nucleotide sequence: TGTGCCAGCTCACCCGGCGGGAGTAGCCAAGAGACCCAGTACTTC. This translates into CASSPGGSSQETQYF.

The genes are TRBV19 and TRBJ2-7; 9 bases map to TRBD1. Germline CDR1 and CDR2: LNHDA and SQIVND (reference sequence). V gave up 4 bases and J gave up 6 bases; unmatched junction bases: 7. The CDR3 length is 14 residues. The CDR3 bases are TGTGCCAGTAGTAATGATGACAGGGGGTTCGAGCAGTACTTC. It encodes CASSNDDRGFEQYF.

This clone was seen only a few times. DNA for the CDR3: TGTGCCAGCAGCCAGAGCCTTTTACAGCCAGGCTCTAATTCACCCCTCCACTTT. Translated: CASSQSLLQPGSNSPLHF. The chain employs TRBV3-1 (or the pseudogene TRBV3-2) and TRBJ1-6, with D unresolved. CDR3 length equals 18 residues. Germline loops: CDR1 LGHDT, CDR2 YNNKEL (reference sequence). V gave up 3 bases and J gave up 6 bases, with 21 bases separating them.

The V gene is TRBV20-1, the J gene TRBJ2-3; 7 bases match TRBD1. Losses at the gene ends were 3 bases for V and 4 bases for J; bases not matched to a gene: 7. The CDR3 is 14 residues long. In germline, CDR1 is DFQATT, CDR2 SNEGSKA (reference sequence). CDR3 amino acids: CSASKTGIPDTQYF. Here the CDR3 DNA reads TGCAGTGCTAGTAAGACAGGGATCCCAGATACGCAGTATTTT.

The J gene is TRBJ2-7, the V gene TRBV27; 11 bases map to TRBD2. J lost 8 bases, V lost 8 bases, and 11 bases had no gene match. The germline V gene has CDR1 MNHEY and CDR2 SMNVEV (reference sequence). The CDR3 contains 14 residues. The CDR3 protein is CASSSGTSGLKQYF. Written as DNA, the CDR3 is TGTGCCAGCTCCTCCGGGACTAGCGGTCTCAAGCAGTACTTC.

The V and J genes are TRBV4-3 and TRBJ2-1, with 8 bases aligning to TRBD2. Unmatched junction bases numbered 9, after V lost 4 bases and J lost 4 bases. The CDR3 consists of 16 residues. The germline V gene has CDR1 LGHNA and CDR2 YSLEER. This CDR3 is CASSPSGREDYNEQFF. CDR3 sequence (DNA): TGCGCCAGCAGCCCCTCAGGGCGGGAGGATTACAATGAGCAGTTCTTC.

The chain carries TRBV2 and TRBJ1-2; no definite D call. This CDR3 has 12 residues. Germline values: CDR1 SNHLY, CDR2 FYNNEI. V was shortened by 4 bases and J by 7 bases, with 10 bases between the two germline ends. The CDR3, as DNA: TGTGCCAGCAGTGTTAAGCGGGGTGGCTACACCTTC. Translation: CASSVKRGGYTF.

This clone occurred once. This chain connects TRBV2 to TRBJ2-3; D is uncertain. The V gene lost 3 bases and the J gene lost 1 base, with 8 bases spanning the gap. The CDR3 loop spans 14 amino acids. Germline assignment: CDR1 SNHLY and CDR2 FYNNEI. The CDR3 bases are TGTGCCAGCAGTGATAACAGAGGCACAGATACGCAGTATTTT. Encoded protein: CASSDNRGTDTQYF.

CDR3 sequence (DNA): TGTGCCAGCAGCCTCCTCACCGGGACAGGGCCCCAGCATTTT. As protein: CASSLLTGTGPQHF. The rearrangement links TRBV27 to TRBJ1-5; 8 nucleotides agree with TRBD1. The CDR3 contains 14 residues. V shed 6 bases, J shed 9 bases, and the junction held 10 bases outside the gene matches. The germline CDR1 and CDR2 sequences are MNHEY and SMNVEV (reference sequence).

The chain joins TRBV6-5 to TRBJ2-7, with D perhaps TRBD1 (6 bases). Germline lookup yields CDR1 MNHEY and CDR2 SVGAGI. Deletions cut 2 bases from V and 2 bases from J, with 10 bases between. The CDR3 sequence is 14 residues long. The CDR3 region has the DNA TGTGCCAGCAGTTACCGACAGGAAGCCTACGAGCAGTACTTC. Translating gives CASSYRQEAYEQYF.

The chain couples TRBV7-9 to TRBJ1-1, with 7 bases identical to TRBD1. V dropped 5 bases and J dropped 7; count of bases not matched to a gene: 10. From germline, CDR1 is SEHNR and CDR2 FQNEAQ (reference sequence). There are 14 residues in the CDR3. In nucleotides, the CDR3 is TGTGCCAGCAGCCTGACCCCGCAGGGGGGTGAAGCTTTCTTT. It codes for CASSLTPQGGEAFF.

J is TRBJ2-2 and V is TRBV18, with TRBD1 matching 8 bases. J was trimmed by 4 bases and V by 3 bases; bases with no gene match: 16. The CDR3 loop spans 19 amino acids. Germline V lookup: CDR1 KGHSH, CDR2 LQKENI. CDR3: CASSPLRGQGARSTGELFF. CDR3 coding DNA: TGTGCCAGCTCACCCCTTCGAGGGCAGGGGGCGCGTAGCACCGGGGAGCTGTTTTTT. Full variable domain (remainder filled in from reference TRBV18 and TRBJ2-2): NAGVMQNPRHLVRRRGQEARLRCSPMKGHSHVYWYRQLPEEGLKFMVYLQKENIIDESGMPKERFSAEFPKEGPSILRIQQVVRGDSAAYFCASSPLRGQGARSTGELFFGEGSRLTVL.

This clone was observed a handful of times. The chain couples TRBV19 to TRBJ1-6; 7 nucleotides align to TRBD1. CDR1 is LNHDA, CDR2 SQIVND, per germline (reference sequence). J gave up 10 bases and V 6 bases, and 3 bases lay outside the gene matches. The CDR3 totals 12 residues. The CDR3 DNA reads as TGTGCCAGTAGAGACAGGGAATCACCCCTCCACTTT. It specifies CASRDRESPLHF.

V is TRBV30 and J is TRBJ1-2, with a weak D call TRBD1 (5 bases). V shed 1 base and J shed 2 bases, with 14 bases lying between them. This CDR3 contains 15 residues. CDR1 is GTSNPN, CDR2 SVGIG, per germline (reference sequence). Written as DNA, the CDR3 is TGTGCCTGGAGTGGAGTTTACAGGTTAAACTATGGCTACACCTTC. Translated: CAWSGVYRLNYGYTF.

The CDR3 reads CASSYGGGTNEKLFF. The CDR3 DNA reads as TGTGCCAGCAGTTACGGGGGAGGGACTAATGAAAAACTGTTTTTT. The chain is built from TRBV6-5 and TRBJ1-4; tentative D call: TRBD1 (5 bases). Trimming removed 2 bases from V and 2 bases from J, with 9 bases in between. The CDR3 has 15 residues. Germline loops: CDR1 MNHEY, CDR2 SVGAGI.

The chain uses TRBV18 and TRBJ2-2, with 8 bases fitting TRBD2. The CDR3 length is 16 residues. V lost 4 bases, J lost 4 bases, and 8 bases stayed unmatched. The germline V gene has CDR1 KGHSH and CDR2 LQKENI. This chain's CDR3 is CASSQGLAGPTGELFF. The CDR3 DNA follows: TGTGCCAGCTCACAGGGTCTAGCGGGCCCCACCGGGGAGCTGTTTTTT.

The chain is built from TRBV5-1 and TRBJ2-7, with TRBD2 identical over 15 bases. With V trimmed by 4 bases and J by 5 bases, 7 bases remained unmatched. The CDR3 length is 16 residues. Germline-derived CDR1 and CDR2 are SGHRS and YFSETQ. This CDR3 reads CASSRGTSGRFDEQYF. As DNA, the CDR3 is TGCGCCAGCAGCCGAGGGACTAGCGGGAGGTTTGACGAGCAGTACTTC.